This T cell receptor beta chain was identified in a study of blood T cell repertoires in COVID-19. Study context: There were acute and convalescent COVID-19 samples, and they came from the United States, Italy and Spain. Sources were T cells, B-cell-depleted T cells, or PBMCs; the material itself was cDNA or gDNA.

Generated by immunoSEQ multiplex PCR, the TCRdb table keeps only in-frame clones and is missing some. The sample lists 150,000 to 200,000 clones, about 86% seen once, with approximately 2.6% in the top ten. CDR1 is SEHNR and CDR2 is FQNEAQ in the germline V gene (reference sequence). The CDR3 spans 12 residues. The germline V and J ends were trimmed by 8 bases and 4 bases, with 11 bases remaining between them. The receptor was derived from a human donor with acute or convalescent COVID-19. The donor label of this sample is uncertain. The chain links TRBV7-9 to TRBJ1-1, with D possibly TRBD1 on 5 matching bases. The source material was peripheral blood. CDR3 bases: TGTGCCAGCGGATTGGGGCTCACTGAAGCTTTCTTT. Translated, it gives CASGLGLTEAFF. Together with reference TRBV7-9 and TRBJ1-1, the CDR3 gives the full variable domain: DTGVSQNPRHKITKRGQNVTFRCDPISEHNRLYWYRQTLGQGPEFLTYFQNEAQLEKSRLLSDRFSAERPKGSFSTLEIQRTEQGDSAMYLCASGLGLTEAFFGQGTRLTVV.